What follows are 2 T cell receptor beta chains derived from one specimen sequenced in a study of early T cells in non-severe SARS-CoV-2 infection. TCRdb fed the 5' RACE reads into MiXCR, producing one record per CDR3 protein. The sample shows tens of thousands of distinct CDR3 sequences, more than 9% of them seen only once. The specimen sequenced was whole blood. Source of these receptors: an adult who was a healthcare worker with PCR-confirmed SARS-CoV-2 infection or an uninfected control (not recorded which).

This clonotype was detected many times. The chain links TRBV9 to TRBJ2-7; TRBD1 aligns across 7 bases. From germline, CDR1 is SGDLS and CDR2 YYNGEE. Trimming removed 0 bases from V and 6 bases from J; junction bases left unmatched: 6. The CDR3 loop spans 14 amino acids. For the CDR3, the DNA is TGTGCCAGCAGCGTAGGAGGGACAGACACCGAGCAGTACTTC. The encoded protein is CASSVGGTDTEQYF.

This clonotype was detected ten times or more. The V and J genes are TRBV20-1 and TRBJ2-3; TRBD1 aligns across 10 bases. The CDR3 is 17 residues long. V was pared by 5 bases and J by 4 bases, with 15 bases of the junction left unmatched. The germline gives CDR1 DFQATT, CDR2 SNEGSKA (reference sequence). In DNA, the CDR3 is TGCAGTGCTCCCAGGGGGTATCGACAGGGGGCGGCAGATACGCAGTATTTT. Translating it yields CSAPRGYRQGAADTQYF.